This T cell receptor (beta chain) was captured in a study of Ad26.COV2.S vaccination and SARS-CoV-2 variants. Overall study: The study gave Ad26.COV2.S intramuscularly, once or twice 56 days apart. Study-wide points: Recipients given vaccine exceeded placebo recipients in spike-specific TCR breadth.

Data came from immunoSEQ multiplex PCR; TCRdb stores just in-frame clones and leaves some out. The sample consists of fewer than 800,000 clones, 89% of them appearing once. With V trimmed by 0 bases and J by 4 bases, 2 bases remained unmatched. Germline V gene lookup returns CDR1 SGHNT and CDR2 YYREEE (reference sequence). The CDR3 has 15 amino acids. Treatment noted: some 19 received Ad26.COV2.S at low or high dose, single or two shots; several received placebo; per-sample allocation not given. Specimen acquisition occurred on day 63 following the initial vaccine or placebo injection. Vaccination employed an Ad26 vector expressing the Wuhan-strain SARS-CoV-2 spike. Concerning this clone: The antigen is unknown.

This chain links TRBV5-4 with TRBJ1-3; the match to TRBD1 covers 9 bases. The material was peripheral blood, obtained in a trial of Ad26.COV2.S vaccine versus placebo. The clonotype originates from a person between 18 and 65 years old who received the Ad26.COV2.S COVID-19 vaccine or a placebo. CDR3 DNA: TGTGCCAGCAGCTTGGGAGGACAGGGGGGAAACACCATATATTTT. Its protein product is CASSLGGQGGNTIYF.